One sample yielded the 5 T cell receptor beta chains listed below, sequenced in a study of cytomegalovirus exposure and HLA in healthy donors. PCR was performed using 60 Vbeta and 13 Jbeta primers. Libraries were prepared by immunoSEQ multiplex PCR; TCRdb keeps only in-frame clonotypes and omits some of them. This sample has some 250,000 clones; around 76% occur once, and the top ten carry 5% to 6.5%. The specimen was PBMCs. These receptor sequences come from a woman aged 40-49 years in good health and CMV-seropositive.

On this clone: Other DNA sequences in this specimen translate into the identical CDR3. The gene calls are TRBV25-1 and TRBJ2-3; TRBD1 matches 9 bases. The V segment lost 5 bases and the J segment 1 base; nucleotides outside the gene matches: 1. The CDR3 sequence is 14 residues long. Germline lookup yields CDR1 MGHDK and CDR2 SYGVNS. The CDR3 bases are TGTGCCAGCAGTACAGGGGGCGGCACAGATACGCAGTATTTT. This codes for CASSTGGGTDTQYF.

This sequence joins TRBV7-2 and TRBJ2-7, with TRBD2 matching over 7 bases. The V gene's germline CDR1 is SGHTA and CDR2 FQGNSA. The CDR3 sequence is 14 residues long. J was trimmed by 2 bases and V by 2 bases; bases with no gene match: 3. The CDR3, as DNA: TGTGCCAGCAGCTTAAGCGGGGCACCCTACGAGCAGTACTTC. Its translation: CASSLSGAPYEQYF.

This clone was observed a few times. The V gene is TRBV10-2, the J gene TRBJ2-3; maybe TRBD2 (6 bases). Germline CDR1 and CDR2: WSHSY and SAAADI. With 7 bases removed from V and 3 bases from J, the gap between germline ends came to 17 bases. The CDR3 extends over 15 amino acids. CDR3 bases: TGCGCCAGCATCGACCTTCAAGGGAGGACAGATACGCAGTATTTT. It yields the protein CASIDLQGRTDTQYF.

V gene TRBV28 combines with J gene TRBJ1-1; TRBD1 agrees at 7 bases. The CDR3 is 14 residues long. Germline V gene data show CDR1 as MDHEN and CDR2 as SYDVKM. With 6 bases clipped from V and 6 bases from J, the junction kept 10 bases outside the gene matches. The CDR3 spells CASRKTGLEPEAFF. CDR3 DNA: TGTGCCAGCAGAAAGACAGGGCTCGAGCCTGAAGCTTTCTTT.

This clone was found a few times. CDR3 DNA: TGTGCCAGCAGCTTAAAAACTGGGGGCGCTAACTATGGCTACACCTTC. Encoded protein: CASSLKTGGANYGYTF. V and J are TRBV7-2 and TRBJ1-2; tentatively, D is TRBD1 (6 bases). The CDR3 loop spans 16 amino acids. Germline-derived CDR1 and CDR2 are SGHTA and FQGNSA. The V gene lost 2 bases and the J gene lost 0 bases, with 13 bases spanning the gap.